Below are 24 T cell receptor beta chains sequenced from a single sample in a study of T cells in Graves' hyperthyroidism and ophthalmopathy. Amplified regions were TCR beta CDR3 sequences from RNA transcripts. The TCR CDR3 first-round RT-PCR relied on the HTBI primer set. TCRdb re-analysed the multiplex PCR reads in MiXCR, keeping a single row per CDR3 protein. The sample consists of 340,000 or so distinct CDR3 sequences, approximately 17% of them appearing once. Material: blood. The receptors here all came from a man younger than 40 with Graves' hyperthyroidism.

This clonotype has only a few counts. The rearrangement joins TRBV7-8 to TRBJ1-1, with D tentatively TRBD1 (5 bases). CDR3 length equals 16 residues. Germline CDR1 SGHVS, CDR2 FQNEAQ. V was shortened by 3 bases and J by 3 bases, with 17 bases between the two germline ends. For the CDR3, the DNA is TGTGCCAGCAGCTTCCCCGGGAATCCCAGGGACACTGAAGCTTTCTTT. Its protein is CASSFPGNPRDTEAFF.

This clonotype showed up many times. CDR3 protein: CASRLWEGTDTQYF. In DNA form, the CDR3 reads TGTGCCAGCCGCCTCTGGGAGGGCACAGATACGCAGTATTTT. V and J are TRBV6-1 and TRBJ2-3; a weak D match, TRBD2 (6 bases). The V end was cut by 8 bases, the J end by 1 base, with 13 bases between. Germline lookup yields CDR1 MNHNS and CDR2 SASEGT. CDR3 length: 14 residues.

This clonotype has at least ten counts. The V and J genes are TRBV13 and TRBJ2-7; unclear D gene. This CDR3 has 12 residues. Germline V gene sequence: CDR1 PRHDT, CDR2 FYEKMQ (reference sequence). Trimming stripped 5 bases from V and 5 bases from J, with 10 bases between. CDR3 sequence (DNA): TGTGCCAGCAGCCAGATGGCTAACGAGCAGTACTTC. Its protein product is CASSQMANEQYF.

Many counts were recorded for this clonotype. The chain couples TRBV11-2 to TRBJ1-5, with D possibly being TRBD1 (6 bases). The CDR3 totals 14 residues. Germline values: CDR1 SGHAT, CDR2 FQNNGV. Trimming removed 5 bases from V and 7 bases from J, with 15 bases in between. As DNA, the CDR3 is TGTGCCAGCAGCCCAACAGGGACGGGGCAGCCCCAGCATTTT. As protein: CASSPTGTGQPQHF.

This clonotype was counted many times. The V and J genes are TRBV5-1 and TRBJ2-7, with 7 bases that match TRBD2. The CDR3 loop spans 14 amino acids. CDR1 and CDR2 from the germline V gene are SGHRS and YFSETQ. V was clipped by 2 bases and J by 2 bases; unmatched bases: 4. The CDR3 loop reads CASSLGAGTYEQYF. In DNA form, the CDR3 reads TGCGCCAGCAGCTTAGGAGCGGGAACCTACGAGCAGTACTTC.

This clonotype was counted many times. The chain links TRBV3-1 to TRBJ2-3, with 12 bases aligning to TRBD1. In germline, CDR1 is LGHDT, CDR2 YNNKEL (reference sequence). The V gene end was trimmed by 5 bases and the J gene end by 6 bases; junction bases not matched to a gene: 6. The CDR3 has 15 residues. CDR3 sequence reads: CASSSPGQGADTQYF. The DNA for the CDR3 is TGTGCCAGCAGCTCTCCGGGACAGGGGGCGGATACGCAGTATTTT.

The DNA of the CDR3 is TGTGCCAGCACTAGAACCGGGGGTGGATTCGGCTCCTACAATGAGCAGTTCTTC. Amino acids: CASTRTGGGFGSYNEQFF. The gene calls are TRBV6-1 and TRBJ2-1; a possible D gene is TRBD2 (6 bases). Trimming removed 7 bases from V and 0 bases from J, with 22 bases in between. CDR1 is MNHNS, CDR2 SASEGT, per germline. The CDR3 loop spans 18 amino acids.

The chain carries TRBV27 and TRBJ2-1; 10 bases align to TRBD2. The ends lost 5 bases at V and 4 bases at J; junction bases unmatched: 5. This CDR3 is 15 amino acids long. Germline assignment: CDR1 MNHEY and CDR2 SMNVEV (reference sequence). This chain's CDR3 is CASSAGLAIYNEQFF. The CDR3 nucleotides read TGTGCCAGCAGTGCGGGACTAGCGATTTACAATGAGCAGTTCTTC.

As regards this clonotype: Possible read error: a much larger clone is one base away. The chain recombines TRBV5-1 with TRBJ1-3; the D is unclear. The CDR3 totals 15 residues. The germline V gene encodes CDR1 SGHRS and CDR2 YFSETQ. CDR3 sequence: CASSLIAGTGNTICF. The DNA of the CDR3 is TGCGCCAGCAGCTTGATAGCAGGCACTGGAAACACCATATGTTTT.

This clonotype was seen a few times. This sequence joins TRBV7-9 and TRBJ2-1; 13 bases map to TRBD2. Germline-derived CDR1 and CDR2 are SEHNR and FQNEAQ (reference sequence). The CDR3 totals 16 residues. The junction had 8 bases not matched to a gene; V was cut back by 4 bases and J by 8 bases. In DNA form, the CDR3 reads TGTGCCAGCAGCTCCGGGACTAGCGGGATTATGCATGAGCAGTTCTTC. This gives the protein CASSSGTSGIMHEQFF.

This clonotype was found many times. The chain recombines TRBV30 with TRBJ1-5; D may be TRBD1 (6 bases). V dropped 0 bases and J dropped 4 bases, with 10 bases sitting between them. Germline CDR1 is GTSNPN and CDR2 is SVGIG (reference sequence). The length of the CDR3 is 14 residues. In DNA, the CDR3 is TGTGCCTGGAGTGTACAGGGAGGTAATCAGCCCCAGCATTTT. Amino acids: CAWSVQGGNQPQHF. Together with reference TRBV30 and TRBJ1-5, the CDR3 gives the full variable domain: SQTIHQWPATLVQPVGSPLSLECTVEGTSNPNLYWYRQAAGRGLQLLFYSVGIGQISSEVPQNLSASRPQDRQFILSSKKLLLSDSGFYLCAWSVQGGNQPQHFGDGTRLSIL.

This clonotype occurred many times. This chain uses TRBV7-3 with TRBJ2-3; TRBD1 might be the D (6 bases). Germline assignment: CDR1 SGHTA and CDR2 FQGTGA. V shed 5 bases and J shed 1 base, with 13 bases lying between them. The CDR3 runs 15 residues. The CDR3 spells CASSRERQGTDTQYF. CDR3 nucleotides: TGTGCCAGCAGCCGAGAGCGACAGGGCACAGATACGCAGTATTTT. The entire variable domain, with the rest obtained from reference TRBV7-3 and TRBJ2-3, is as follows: GAGVSQTPSNKVTEKGKYVELRCDPISGHTALYWYRQSLGQGPEFLIYFQGTGAADDSGLPNDRFFAVRPEGSVSTLKIQRTERGDSAVYLCASSRERQGTDTQYFGPGTRLTVL.

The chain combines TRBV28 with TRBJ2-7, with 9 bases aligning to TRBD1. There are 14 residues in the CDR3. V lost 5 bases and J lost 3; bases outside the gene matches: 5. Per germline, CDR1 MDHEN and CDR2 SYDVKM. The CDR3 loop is CASSPRTGDYEQYF. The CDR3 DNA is TGTGCCAGCAGTCCCCGGACAGGGGACTACGAGCAGTACTTC.

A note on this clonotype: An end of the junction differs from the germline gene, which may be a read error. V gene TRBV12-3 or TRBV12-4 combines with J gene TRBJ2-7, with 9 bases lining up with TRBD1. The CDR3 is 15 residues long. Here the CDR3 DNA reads TGTGCCAGCAGACCCGGGGGACAGGGAACCTACGAGCGGTACTTC. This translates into CASRPGGQGTYERYF.

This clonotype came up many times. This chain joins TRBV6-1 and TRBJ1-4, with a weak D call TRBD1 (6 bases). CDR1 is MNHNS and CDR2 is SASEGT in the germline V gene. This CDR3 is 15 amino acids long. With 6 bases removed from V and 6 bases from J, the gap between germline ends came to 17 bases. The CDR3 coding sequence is TGTGCCAGCAGGGGACCAGGGGAGTTCTATGAAAAACTGTTTTTT. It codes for CASRGPGEFYEKLFF.

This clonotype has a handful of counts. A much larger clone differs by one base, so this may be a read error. The CDR3: CARSVDRGGNEQFF. DNA for the CDR3: TGTGCCAGAAGTGTGGACAGGGGAGGCAATGAGCAGTTCTTC. The chain uses TRBV2 and TRBJ2-1, with 9 bases aligning to TRBD1. This CDR3 has 14 amino acids. Germline V gene sequence: CDR1 SNHLY, CDR2 FYNNEI.

The CDR3 reads CSASTANTGELFF. In nucleotides, the CDR3 is TGCAGTGCGAGTACAGCGAACACCGGGGAGCTGTTTTTT. This rearrangement joins TRBV20-1 to TRBJ2-2; no firm D call. Germline V gene data show CDR1 as DFQATT and CDR2 as SNEGSKA (reference sequence). Between the trimmed V and J ends, which lost 6 bases and 0 bases, there was a span of 8 bases. This CDR3 has 13 residues.

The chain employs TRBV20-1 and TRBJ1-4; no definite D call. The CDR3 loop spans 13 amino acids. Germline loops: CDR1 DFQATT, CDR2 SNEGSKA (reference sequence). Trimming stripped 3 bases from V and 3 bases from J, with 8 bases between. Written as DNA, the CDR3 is TGCAGTGCTAGTCACGGGTCTAATGAAAAACTGTTTTTT. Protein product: CSASHGSNEKLFF.

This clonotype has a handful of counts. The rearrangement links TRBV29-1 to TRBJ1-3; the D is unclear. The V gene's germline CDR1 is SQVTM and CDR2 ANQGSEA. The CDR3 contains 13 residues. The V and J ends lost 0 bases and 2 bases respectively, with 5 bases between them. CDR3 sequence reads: CSVEDRTGNTIYF. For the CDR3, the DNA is TGCAGCGTTGAAGATAGGACTGGAAACACCATATATTTT.

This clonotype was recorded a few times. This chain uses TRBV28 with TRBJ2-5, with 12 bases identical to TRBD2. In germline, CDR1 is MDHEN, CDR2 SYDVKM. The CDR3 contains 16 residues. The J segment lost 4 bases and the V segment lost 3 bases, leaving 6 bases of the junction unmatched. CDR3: CASSFGILAGGETQYF. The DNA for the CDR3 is TGTGCCAGCAGTTTTGGGATACTAGCGGGAGGAGAGACCCAGTACTTC.

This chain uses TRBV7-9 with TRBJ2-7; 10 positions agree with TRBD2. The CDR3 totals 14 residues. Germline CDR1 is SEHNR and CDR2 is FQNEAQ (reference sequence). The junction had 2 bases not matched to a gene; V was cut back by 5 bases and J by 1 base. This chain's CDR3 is CASSKLAGSYEQYF. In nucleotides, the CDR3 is TGTGCCAGCAGCAAACTAGCGGGATCCTACGAGCAGTACTTC.

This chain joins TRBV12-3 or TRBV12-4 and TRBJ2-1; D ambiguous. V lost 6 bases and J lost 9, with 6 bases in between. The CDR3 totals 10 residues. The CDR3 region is CASSGAEQFF. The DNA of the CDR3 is TGTGCCAGCAGCGGCGCTGAGCAGTTCTTC.

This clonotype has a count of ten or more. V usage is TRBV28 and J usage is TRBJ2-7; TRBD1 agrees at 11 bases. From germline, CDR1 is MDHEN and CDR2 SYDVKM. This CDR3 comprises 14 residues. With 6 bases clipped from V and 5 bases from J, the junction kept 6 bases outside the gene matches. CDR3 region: CASRGTGGRNEQYF. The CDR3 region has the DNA TGTGCCAGCAGGGGGACAGGGGGTAGGAACGAGCAGTACTTC.

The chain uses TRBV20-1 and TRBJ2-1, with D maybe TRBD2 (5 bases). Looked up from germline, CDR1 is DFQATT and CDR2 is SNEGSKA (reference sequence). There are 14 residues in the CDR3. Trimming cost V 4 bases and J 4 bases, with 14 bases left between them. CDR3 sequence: CSATGYLLYNEQFF. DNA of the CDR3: TGCAGTGCTACGGGGTATCTCCTATACAATGAGCAGTTCTTC.